The 23 T cell receptor beta chains in this list originate from one sample, sequenced in a study of blood T cells in healthy people across ages. The second PCR ran about 6 to 12 cycles with a sample-barcoded 5' primer and J-beta primers. MiXCR, applied by TCRdb to the 5' RACE reads, yields one record per CDR3 protein. The profile covers more than 600,000 distinct CDR3 sequences, with approximately 25% appearing a single time and just under 9.5% taken by the ten largest. The sample also formed part of further work on T cells of mothers and their children.

The sample consisted of blood. Receptors were obtained from a boy younger than 18 in good health.

This clonotype was detected only a few times. The chain couples TRBV7-8 to TRBJ2-7; D is possibly TRBD1 (5 bases). The V and J ends lost 8 bases and 2 bases respectively, with 10 bases between them. The CDR3 has 12 residues. Germline CDR1 and CDR2: SGHVS and FQNEAQ. The CDR3 coding sequence is TGTGCCAGCCTAGACAGTCCCTACGAGCAGTACTTC. It codes for CASLDSPYEQYF. Using reference TRBV7-8 and TRBJ2-7 for the parts outside the CDR3, the full variable domain is GAGVSQSPRYKVAKRGQDVALRCDPISGHVSLFWYQQALGQGPEFLTYFQNEAQLDKSGLPSDRFFAERPEGSVSTLKIQRTQQEDSAVYLCASLDSPYEQYFGPGTRLTVT.

There are a few counts of this clonotype. This rearrangement joins TRBV4-1 to TRBJ2-1; D unclear. Trimming stripped 4 bases from V and 7 bases from J, with 11 bases between. The CDR3 is 13 residues long. CDR1 and CDR2 from the germline V gene are MGHRA and YSYEKL. The CDR3 reads CASSPGQKNEQFF. The CDR3 DNA sequence: TGCGCCAGCAGCCCGGGTCAAAAGAATGAGCAGTTCTTC.

V gene TRBV4-2 combines with J gene TRBJ2-5; 7 nucleotides align to TRBD2. The J call is uncertain, as TRBJ2-1 better fits the DNA end. The CDR3 is 14 residues long. Germline CDR1 and CDR2: LGHNA and YNFKEQ. The CDR3 sequence: CASSNSGSGNEQFF. The CDR3 DNA sequence: TGTGCCAGCAGCAATAGCGGGTCGGGCAATGAGCAGTTCTTC.

This clonotype was seen only a few times. The junction does not match germline at one end; this may be a read error. The chain employs TRBV20-1 and TRBJ2-3; D ambiguous. The CDR3 covers 15 residues. The germline CDR1 and CDR2 sequences are DFQATT and SNEGSKA (reference sequence). CDR3 coding DNA: TGTAGTGCTAGAGATCGGGCGGTTGGCACGAATACGCAGTATTTT. It specifies CSARDRAVGTNTQYF.

The chain joins TRBV5-1 to TRBJ2-7; 8 bases match TRBD2. Unmatched junction bases numbered 9, after V lost 2 bases and J lost 5 bases. Germline V gene data show CDR1 as SGHRS and CDR2 as YFSETQ. The CDR3 length is 15 residues. This CDR3 is CASSFSGSLFDEQYF. The CDR3 DNA follows: TGCGCCAGCAGCTTCAGCGGGAGTCTTTTTGACGAGCAGTACTTC.

The rearrangement links TRBV11-3 to TRBJ2-3; a weak D match, TRBD1 (6 bases). The germline V and J ends were trimmed by 4 bases and 3 bases, with 17 bases remaining between them. CDR3 length equals 16 residues. Germline-derived CDR1 and CDR2 are SGHNT and YENEEA. The CDR3 protein is CASSSPGHSITDTQYF. In nucleotides, the CDR3 is TGTGCCAGCAGCTCCCCGGGACACTCAATAACAGATACGCAGTATTTT.

This clonotype was counted between two and nine times. The genes are TRBV6-1 and TRBJ2-3, with D perhaps TRBD1 or TRBD2 (5 bases each). The CDR3 runs 12 residues. Germline V CDR1 and CDR2: MNHNS, SASEGT. Trimming left V 6 bases short and J 6 bases short, with 10 bases between. The CDR3 loop is CASRTDYDTQYF. CDR3 bases: TGTGCCAGCAGGACAGACTACGATACGCAGTATTTT.

In this sample, this clonotype turned up a few times. The chain links TRBV4-3 to TRBJ2-5; no clear D gene. Germline CDR1 is LGHNA and CDR2 is YSLEER. The CDR3 extends over 14 amino acids. Trimming removed 2 bases from V and 3 bases from J, with 10 bases in between. Here the CDR3 DNA reads TGCGCCAGCAGCCAAAACGTCTGGAAAGAGACCCAGTACTTC. Amino acids: CASSQNVWKETQYF.

The gene calls are TRBV29-1 and TRBJ2-5; D unclear. The CDR3 contains 13 residues. Germline V gene sequence: CDR1 SQVTM, CDR2 ANQGSEA. V lost 3 bases and J 2 bases, leaving 10 bases between the germline ends. CDR3 protein: CSVDEPGQETQYF. In DNA, the CDR3 is TGCAGCGTTGATGAACCCGGGCAAGAGACCCAGTACTTC.

This clonotype was observed a handful of times. This chain links TRBV7-2 with TRBJ2-5; 10 bases fit TRBD2. The CDR3 runs to 14 residues. Germline values: CDR1 SGHTA, CDR2 FQGNSA. V lost 6 bases and J lost 2; bases outside the gene matches: 3. The CDR3 here is CASRLAGPQETQYF. CDR3 nucleotides: TGTGCCAGCAGACTAGCGGGGCCTCAAGAGACCCAGTACTTC.

The CDR3 region is CSATLAGGRYEQYF. The CDR3 region has the DNA TGCAGTGCAACTTTAGCGGGGGGGCGGTACGAGCAGTACTTC. V usage is TRBV20-1 and J usage is TRBJ2-7; TRBD2 aligns across 11 bases. The trim removed 6 bases at V and 4 bases at J, leaving 8 bases unmatched. The CDR3 contains 14 residues. From germline, CDR1 is DFQATT and CDR2 SNEGSKA (reference sequence).

Only a few counts were recorded for this clonotype. J is TRBJ2-7 and V is TRBV18; D gene ambiguous. Trimming removed 2 bases from V and 1 base from J, with 6 bases in between. Germline CDR1 and CDR2: KGHSH and LQKENI. CDR3 length equals 13 residues. In DNA, the CDR3 is TGTGCCAGCTCACCAAGTCGTTCCTACGAGCAGTACTTC. Translating it yields CASSPSRSYEQYF.

This chain connects TRBV7-8 to TRBJ2-1, with unresolved D. V was clipped by 4 bases and J by 10 bases, with 20 bases between them. The CDR3 totals 15 residues. Germline assignment: CDR1 SGHVS and CDR2 FQNEAQ. The CDR3 DNA is TGTGCCAGCAGCTCAGACCCCCTAGGAATTGAGGAGCAGTTCTTC. It translates to CASSSDPLGIEEQFF.

The chain combines TRBV6-1 with TRBJ2-1; 7 bases align to TRBD1. V shed 5 bases and J 9 bases; nucleotides not matched to a gene: 16. Germline V lookup: CDR1 MNHNS, CDR2 SASEGT. The CDR3 extends over 16 amino acids. The DNA of the CDR3 is TGTGCCAGCAGTCTGAGGGGGAGACAGGGTATCGCTGAGCAGTTCTTC. Translated: CASSLRGRQGIAEQFF.

This chain joins TRBV5-6 and TRBJ2-1; the match to TRBD2 covers 7 bases. CDR3 length: 16 residues. Trimming cost V 0 bases and J 7 bases; bases outside gene matches: 10. Germline V gene data show CDR1 as SGHDT and CDR2 as YYEEEE. CDR3 coding DNA: TGTGCCAGCAGCTTGGGCTCTAGGACTAGTGGGAATGAGCAGTTCTTC. It yields the protein CASSLGSRTSGNEQFF. The whole variable domain, filled in from reference TRBV5-6 and TRBJ2-1, reads DAGVTQSPTHLIKTRGQQVTLRCSPKSGHDTVSWYQQALGQGPQFIFQYYEEEERQRGNFPDRFSGHQFPNYSSELNVNALLLGDSALYLCASSLGSRTSGNEQFFGPGTRLTVL.

In DNA form, the CDR3 reads TGTGCCGCCGGGCCGGCAGGGGAGCTGATTTATGGCTACACCTTC. The encoded protein is CAAGPAGELIYGYTF. The chain carries TRBV4-2 and TRBJ1-2, with a possible D match to TRBD1 (6 bases). The V gene's germline CDR1 is LGHNA and CDR2 YNFKEQ. The CDR3 has 15 residues. V lost 11 bases to trimming and J lost 5 bases, with 24 bases between them.

The CDR3 DNA follows: TGTGCCAGTAGTATAGGACAGCGTAACTATGGCTACACCTTC. It yields the protein CASSIGQRNYGYTF. This sequence joins TRBV19 and TRBJ1-2; TRBD1 might be the D (5 bases). V gave up 1 base and J gave up 1 base, with 7 bases separating them. CDR1 LNHDA and CDR2 SQIVND come from the germline V gene (reference sequence). This CDR3 region has 14 residues.

This clonotype was observed a few times. The chain couples TRBV9 to TRBJ2-5; no reliable D call. The CDR3 totals 14 residues. CDR1 SGDLS and CDR2 YYNGEE come from the germline V gene. Trimming cost V 0 bases and J 1 base, with 7 bases left between them. The CDR3: CASSVDQVQETQYF. CDR3 sequence (DNA): TGTGCCAGCAGCGTAGACCAGGTCCAAGAGACCCAGTACTTC.

In this sample, this clonotype turned up a few times. The chain carries TRBV12-3 or TRBV12-4 and TRBJ2-5; D remains ambiguous. The length of the CDR3 is 15 residues. Deletions cut 1 base from V and 1 base from J, with 10 bases between. CDR3 sequence (DNA): TGTGCCAGCAGTTTAGACAGACAATTCCAAGAGACCCAGTACTTC. It translates to CASSLDRQFQETQYF.

This clonotype was detected a few times. The chain is built from TRBV5-1 and TRBJ2-5; no reliable D call. Trimming left V 4 bases short and J 3 bases short, with 16 bases between. CDR1 and CDR2 from the germline V gene are SGHRS and YFSETQ. CDR3 length: 15 amino acids. The CDR3 spells CASSPSYWAEETQYF. The CDR3 coding sequence is TGCGCCAGCAGCCCAAGCTACTGGGCCGAAGAGACCCAGTACTTC.

In the case of this clonotype: This clone may be a read error of a much larger clone one base away. V usage is TRBV7-9 and J usage is TRBJ2-7; the D gene is possibly TRBD2 (6 bases). CDR1 and CDR2 (germline): SEHNR, FQNEAQ (reference sequence). The CDR3 spans 13 residues. Between the trimmed V and J ends, which lost 5 bases and 3 bases, there was a span of 11 bases. This chain's CDR3 is CASSPGDFYEQYF. CDR3 bases: TGTGCCAGCAGCCCCGGGGACTTCTACGAGCAGTACTTC.

This clonotype showed up just a few times. This rearrangement joins TRBV11-2 to TRBJ1-2, with 7 nucleotides matching TRBD1. V was clipped by 5 bases and J by 2 bases; unmatched bases: 5. The CDR3 spans 14 residues. Germline loops: CDR1 SGHAT, CDR2 FQNNGV. CDR3 loop: CASSPQGENYGYTF. The CDR3 DNA reads as TGTGCCAGCAGCCCCCAGGGGGAAAACTATGGCTACACCTTC.

The rearrangement uses TRBV29-1 and TRBJ2-5; D not resolved. The CDR3 spans 10 residues. Germline V gene sequence: CDR1 SQVTM, CDR2 ANQGSEA. Between the trimmed V and J ends, which lost 7 bases and 11 bases, there was a span of 14 bases. The CDR3 region is CSAGVTEQYF. The CDR3 DNA is TGCAGCGCAGGAGTAACTGAGCAGTACTTC.